This T cell receptor (beta chain) was sequenced during a study of long-term antiretroviral therapy in people with HIV (dated 2022 in TCRdb). Regarding the research as a whole: The earliest samples were collected approximately a decade before the 2015 WHO recommendation for immediate ART, a period when ART was typically delayed until CD4 counts fell. Among the 30 to 35 participants with HIV, around 10 were female. No cross-contamination during QIAcube processing was shown when test extractions of a monoclonal T-cell line were performed alongside a few dozen polyclonal samples. The cohort contributed about 190 cryopreserved PBMC samples from a few dozen adults with confirmed HIV infection, collected serially over a mean of approximately six years (range 1-12). A retrospective serial study tested whether changes in peripheral blood TRB repertoire composition and diversity were associated with ART initiation and durable HIV suppression.

The immunoSEQ hsTCRB v3.0 assay was used at survey level resolution to sequence the TRB variable region. TRB sequencing targeted a depth of 40,000-50,000 T-cell genomes per sample. Pooled TRB libraries were sequenced on an Illumina MiSeq with a v3 150-cycle kit. Turning to the authors' computational methods: Analysis of repertoires was carried out in R inside a reproducible Nextflow workflow spanning QC, data transformation and analysis. Custom analyses were implemented in LymphoSeq2, an R package for AIRR-Seq data exploration. A handful of samples that produced fewer than 5000 total TRB sequences were removed, so approximately 190 HIV repertoires were analyzed. Among the roughly 180 retained HIV repertoires, 59 were collected before ART initiation and approximately 130 after ART initiation. Each repertoire was downsampled to 5000 TRB nucleotide sequences, and summary statistics were averaged across 100 downsampling iterations. Only TRB sequences with CDR3 regions of at least seven amino acids were retained for analysis. Diversity was measured with a Shannon entropy-derived clonality score and the Gini coefficient. Repertoire networks linked the top 5000 CDR3 amino acid sequences whenever two sequences differed by an edit distance of one. For TRB CDR3 amino acid sequences, GLIPH2 was used to predict antigen specificity groups and MHC restriction. CDR3 amino acid sequences were matched against VDJdb and McPAS-TCR to flag known CMV, EBV, HIV or tissue antigen associations. Pre-ART, post-ART and control groups were compared with Wilcoxon signed-rank tests and Holm-Bonferroni correction. TCRdb took this table from immuneACCESS and kept in-frame rearrangements with V and J called. Such tables lack part of the clones; where checked against another copy, unresolved V genes explain under half of the gap, and the rest is unexplained. Clone size and V and J calls were adopted from that table, with D and trimming inferred from the DNA. In this sample the table shows about 19,000 clones, about nine tenths of which occur a single time. The top ten clones comprise more than 9% of the sample.

To be included, a participant needed at least one PBMC sample from before ART initiation plus at least two post-ART samples. Treatment was received in the United States of America by all participants with HIV. Before DNA extraction, cryopreserved samples of 1-10 million PBMC were thawed and then washed. At the time of the earliest PBMC sample, participants with HIV were aged between 23 and 54 years. PBMC samples were contributed by each participant from 1-4 timepoints before ART initiation and 2-8 timepoints after ART initiation, with a median of 7 samples. Serial HIV viral load, CD4+ T-cell count, ART history and demographic data were obtained for every participant. A Qiagen kit on a QIAcube was used to extract genomic DNA from unsorted PBMC, with samples processed in batches of 12. Reading the germline V gene gives CDR1 MNHEY and CDR2 SVGAGI. Here V drops 7 bases and J drops 5 bases, and the junction holds 5 bases not matched to any gene. From its cysteine to its phenylalanine, the CDR3 spans 15 amino acids. The retained sequence is limited to the CDR3, 45 bases, with the frame set at the first base.

What the study reported, not specific to this receptor: The samples were dated from the mid-2000s to the late 2010s, and the ART regimens that were used may be less effective than current ART regimens. No data were available on ART adherence, viral resistance or therapy changes, limiting inferences about post-ART repertoire changes. Because PBMC availability was limited, only the TCR beta chain was sequenced, with no alpha chain pairing. Because cell numbers in pre-ART samples were limited, unsorted PBMC were profiled instead of sorted CD4+ and CD8+ T cells. Expanded TRB clones identified before ART initiation dominated the repertoire at all time points, although this dominance fluctuated and declined in many PLHIV after ART. Starting ART was linked to a significant rise in TRB diversity, yet even with long-term ART the diversity remained significantly lower than in transplant donor controls. CDR3 length ranges in HIV repertoires were narrower than in controls, and network structure suggested an antigen-experienced repertoire with only a slight naive shift after ART.

Note on this clone: There is no known antigen for this receptor. No base quality values were provided; no much bigger clone lies one nucleotide off.

Rearrangement joined TRBV6-5 to TRBJ2-1; TRBD2 aligns with 13 central bases. This sequence was found in a man aged 40-49 years with HIV. The material sequenced was unsorted PBMCs, taken 0.5 years after starting antiretroviral therapy. The sequenced DNA: TGTGCCAGCAAAGTACTAGCGGGAGGGAACAATGAGCAGTTCTTC. It codes for CASKVLAGGNNEQFF.